The T cell receptor beta chain under discussion was sequenced for a study of blood T cell repertoires in COVID-19. The overall study: Sample material is recorded as cDNA or gDNA derived from T cells, B-cell-depleted T cells, or PBMCs.

The CDR3 runs 14 residues. V shed 5 bases and J 7 bases; nucleotides not matched to a gene: 10. The germline V gene encodes CDR1 SGHTA and CDR2 FQGNSA. Assay: immunoSEQ multiplex PCR; the TCRdb copy retains only in-frame clones and omits some. The data hold around 74,000 clones, with over 85% observed a single time. The source material was peripheral blood. The chain is built from TRBV7-2 and TRBJ1-1; TRBD1 aligns across 7 bases. The source of this sequence is a man aged 45-65 years with active COVID-19. CDR3 sequence reads: CASSPGRRQGEAFF. Here the CDR3 DNA reads TGTGCCAGCAGCCCCGGACGACGACAGGGTGAAGCTTTCTTT.